The 23 T cell receptor beta chains in this list originate from one sample, sequenced in a study of blood T cell repertoires in COVID-19. TCRdb's copy holds only in-frame clones and misses some; the assay was immunoSEQ multiplex PCR. The sample comprises approximately 150,000 clones, more than 60% of which are singletons, and 1.9% rests with the top ten. The sample was peripheral blood. The receptors shown here come from a woman aged 55-75 years with acute or convalescent COVID-19.

The V and J genes are TRBV3-1 (or the pseudogene TRBV3-2) and TRBJ2-5; 8 nucleotides agree with TRBD1. Germline V gene lookup returns CDR1 LGHDT and CDR2 YNNKEL (reference sequence). V shed 2 bases, J shed 1 base, and the junction held 9 bases outside the gene matches. This CDR3 has 17 amino acids. The CDR3, as DNA: TGTGCCAGCAGCCAAACCCCGACAGGGGCGTTCCAAGAGACCCAGTACTTC. It specifies CASSQTPTGAFQETQYF.

The chain employs TRBV10-3 and TRBJ1-5; a weak D match, TRBD1 (5 bases). This CDR3 has 14 amino acids. With 3 bases removed from V and 7 bases from J, the gap between germline ends came to 13 bases. Germline V lookup: CDR1 ENHRY, CDR2 SYGVKD. This chain's CDR3 is CAISEGQGGQPQHF. The CDR3 DNA reads TGTGCCATCAGTGAAGGGCAGGGAGGCCAGCCCCAGCATTTT.

This chain links TRBV7-9 with TRBJ2-5; weak D call: TRBD2 (6 bases). CDR3 length: 15 residues. Germline V gene lookup returns CDR1 SEHNR and CDR2 FQNEAQ (reference sequence). The V end was cut by 5 bases, the J end by 5 bases, with 18 bases between. The CDR3 DNA sequence: TGTGCCAGCAGCCCTAAGATTGGAGGGAGGGAGACCCAGTACTTC. This encodes CASSPKIGGRETQYF.

This clone was found a few times. The chain links TRBV28 to TRBJ2-7, with 7 bases fitting TRBD1. Germline-derived CDR1 and CDR2 are MDHEN and SYDVKM. The CDR3 consists of 15 residues. V lost 4 bases to trimming and J lost 1 base; unmatched junction nucleotides: 7. The CDR3 nucleotides are TGTGCCAGCAGTTACCTAAGACAGGGTTCCTACGAGCAGTACTTC. This codes for CASSYLRQGSYEQYF.

This clone was recorded once. The gene calls are TRBV2 and TRBJ2-3; D possibly corresponds to TRBD1 (6 bases). Trimming left V 7 bases short and J 6 bases short, with 14 bases between. Germline lookup yields CDR1 SNHLY and CDR2 FYNNEI. The CDR3 is 13 residues long. CDR3 bases: TGTGCCAGCATTACCCAGGGGATGGATACGCAGTATTTT. This codes for CASITQGMDTQYF.

The chain couples TRBV19 to TRBJ2-4; 10 nucleotides align to TRBD1. CDR1 and CDR2 from the germline V gene are LNHDA and SQIVND (reference sequence). Losses at the gene ends were 5 bases for V and 6 bases for J; bases not matched to a gene: 1. The CDR3 totals 13 residues. The CDR3 nucleotides read TGTGCCAGTAGTTGGGACAGGGGAAACATTCAGTACTTC. Translation: CASSWDRGNIQYF.

This chain uses TRBV10-3 with TRBJ2-2, with 9 bases aligning to TRBD2. Germline assignment: CDR1 ENHRY and CDR2 SYGVKD. The CDR3 is 16 residues long. Unmatched junction bases numbered 10, after V lost 7 bases and J lost 4 bases. The CDR3, as DNA: TGTGCCATCACCCTGGGGGTAGCGGGAGCCACCGGGGAGCTGTTTTTT. Translation: CAITLGVAGATGELFF.

This sequence joins TRBV11-2 and TRBJ1-1, with 8 bases that match TRBD1. CDR1 and CDR2 (germline): SGHAT, FQNNGV. The ends lost 5 bases at V and 6 bases at J; junction bases unmatched: 14. The CDR3 spans 16 residues. The CDR3 sequence is CASSPLRTGLGSEAFF. In nucleotides, the CDR3 is TGTGCCAGCAGCCCCCTCCGGACAGGGCTGGGGTCTGAAGCTTTCTTT.

The CDR3 protein is CATRGATGELFF. CDR3 in DNA: TGTGCCACCAGGGGGGCAACCGGGGAGCTGTTTTTT. This sequence joins TRBV24-1 and TRBJ2-2, with D possibly TRBD1 on 6 matching bases. Trimming left V 7 bases short and J 5 bases short, with 7 bases between. The CDR3 runs to 12 residues. Germline assignment: CDR1 KGHDR and CDR2 SFDVKD.

The chain carries TRBV27 and TRBJ2-1, with no clear D. With 3 bases removed from V and 10 bases from J, the gap between germline ends came to 10 bases. This CDR3 is built from 12 residues. Germline-derived CDR1 and CDR2 are MNHEY and SMNVEV (reference sequence). In DNA, the CDR3 is TGTGCCAGCAGTTTTTTCGGTGTCGAGCAGTTCTTC. This encodes CASSFFGVEQFF.

The gene calls are TRBV19 and TRBJ2-3; perhaps TRBD2 as D (6 bases). Per germline, CDR1 LNHDA and CDR2 SQIVND (reference sequence). There are 15 residues in the CDR3. Trimming stripped 7 bases from V and 2 bases from J, with 16 bases between. For the CDR3, the DNA is TGTGCCAGTAAACCTATTAGCGGCTCCACAGATACGCAGTATTTT. This gives the protein CASKPISGSTDTQYF.

The chain carries TRBV9 and TRBJ2-5; 7 bases align to TRBD2. V lost 4 bases to trimming and J lost 2 bases; unmatched junction nucleotides: 11. CDR1 is SGDLS, CDR2 YYNGEE, per germline. The CDR3 consists of 16 residues. The CDR3 protein is CASSRGAGDPQETQYF. CDR3 coding DNA: TGTGCCAGCAGCCGTGGGGCGGGAGATCCACAAGAGACCCAGTACTTC.

This clone was seen just once. CDR3 nucleotides: TGTGCCAGCAAACAGGGGAACGAGCAGTACTTC. This sequence encodes CASKQGNEQYF. The V call is TRBV3-1 (or the pseudogene TRBV3-2), the J call TRBJ2-7; 7 positions agree with TRBD1. The CDR3 runs to 11 residues. Germline V lookup: CDR1 LGHDT, CDR2 YNNKEL (reference sequence). V was clipped by 7 bases and J by 5 bases; unmatched bases: 2.

This clone turned up a few times. The V gene is TRBV6-5, the J gene TRBJ2-1; 8 bases agree with TRBD2. Germline V lookup: CDR1 MNHEY, CDR2 SVGAGI. This CDR3 comprises 16 residues. V shed 4 bases and J 5 bases; nucleotides not matched to a gene: 10. The CDR3 DNA reads as TGTGCCAGCAGTTTCCCAGCGGGAGCGGGGAACAATGAGCAGTTCTTC. The encoded protein is CASSFPAGAGNNEQFF.

The genes are TRBV27 and TRBJ1-5; D possibly corresponds to TRBD1 (6 bases). Trimming stripped 0 bases from V and 0 bases from J, with 12 bases between. Germline V gene data show CDR1 as MNHEY and CDR2 as SMNVEV (reference sequence). CDR3 length equals 17 residues. The CDR3 here is CASSLSQTGLSNQPQHF. CDR3 sequence (DNA): TGTGCCAGCAGTTTATCCCAGACAGGTCTTAGCAATCAGCCCCAGCATTTT.

This sequence joins TRBV6-6 and TRBJ2-7, with a weak D call TRBD2 (5 bases). The CDR3 has 13 residues. Germline V CDR1 and CDR2: MNHNY, SVGAGI (reference sequence). Trimming shortened V by 6 bases and J by 5 bases, and 14 bases separated the two germline ends. The CDR3 spells CASSPPTRNEQYF. As DNA, the CDR3 is TGTGCCAGCAGCCCTCCTACTAGGAACGAGCAGTACTTC.

This clone was counted between two and nine times. The chain recombines TRBV5-4 with TRBJ2-7; D is unclear. The V gene lost 4 bases and the J gene lost 0 bases, with 11 bases spanning the gap. The CDR3 consists of 14 residues. Germline V CDR1 and CDR2: SGHNT, YYREEE (reference sequence). The CDR3 bases are TGTGCCAGCAGCGGTCCGGGTAGCTCCTACGAGCAGTACTTC. This translates into CASSGPGSSYEQYF.

V is TRBV12-3 or TRBV12-4 and J is TRBJ2-1; D gene unclear. Trimming took off 7 bases at V and 7 bases at J, with 8 bases between the two ends. CDR3 length: 11 amino acids. The CDR3 sequence is CASTSLNEQFF. The CDR3 nucleotides read TGTGCCAGCACCTCTCTGAATGAGCAGTTCTTC.

This chain joins TRBV28 and TRBJ2-1; a possible D gene is TRBD2 (6 bases). Trimming took off 6 bases at V and 10 bases at J, with 13 bases between the two ends. In germline, CDR1 is MDHEN, CDR2 SYDVKM. The CDR3 sequence is 12 residues long. CDR3 sequence (DNA): TGTGCCAGCAGCTCGGGAGTCAGGGAGCAGTTCTTC. As protein: CASSSGVREQFF.

This rearrangement joins TRBV30 to TRBJ2-1; a possible D gene is TRBD2 (6 bases). V was clipped by 4 bases and J by 0 bases, with 10 bases between them. CDR1 and CDR2 from the germline V gene are GTSNPN and SVGIG (reference sequence). The CDR3 totals 14 residues. CDR3 region: CAWMDGSSYNEQFF. The CDR3 DNA follows: TGTGCCTGGATGGACGGGAGCTCCTACAATGAGCAGTTCTTC.

The V call is TRBV21-1, the J call TRBJ2-1; the table assigns TRBD2, which was not confirmed against the DNA. TRBV21-1 is an annotated pseudogene. The length of the CDR3 is 19 residues. CDR3: CASSKLTSGPSSSYNEQFF. The CDR3 DNA follows: TGTGCCAGCAGCAAACTGACTAGCGGACCCTCTAGCTCCTACAATGAGCAGTTCTTC.

The chain carries TRBV27 and TRBJ1-4; D remains ambiguous. The CDR3 is 13 amino acids. Trimming shortened V by 3 bases and J by 2 bases, and 4 bases separated the two germline ends. Germline V gives CDR1 MNHEY, CDR2 SMNVEV (reference sequence). The DNA for the CDR3 is TGTGCCAGCAGTTTGAGGACTAATGAAAAACTGTTTTTT. This translates into CASSLRTNEKLFF.

The genes are TRBV9 and TRBJ2-7, with D uncertain. CDR1 SGDLS and CDR2 YYNGEE come from the germline V gene. CDR3 size: 14 residues. The V end was cut by 3 bases, the J end by 5 bases, with 15 bases between. The CDR3, as DNA: TGTGCCAGCAGCGCACACAGTGAGTATGACGAGCAGTACTTC. Translating it yields CASSAHSEYDEQYF.